Sequencing of this T cell receptor beta chain was carried out in a study of T-cell reconstitution after alpha-beta-depleted transplantation in children. Study-wide results and limits: About two months after transplant, alpha-beta T cells reportedly came from several hundred expanded graft clones. Most T-cell counts and diversity one year after the transplant came from T cells that were newly produced. The origin of high day-60 TCRbeta diversity in some patients lay in surviving recipient T cells and thymic progenitors.

This clonotype showed up just a few times. Its antigen remains unknown. The CDR3 is 12 residues long. The V end was cut by 0 bases, the J end by 5 bases, with 6 bases between. The germline V gene has CDR1 SGHRS and CDR2 YFSETQ. Unique molecular identifiers were incorporated during preparation of the TCRbeta library. TCRdb processed the PCR reads anew with MiXCR; each CDR3 protein has one entry. The table lists hundreds of thousands of distinct CDR3 sequences, around 12% of them singletons. The chain couples TRBV5-1 to TRBJ2-7; D call uncertain. The source is a girl aged 2 to 10 with congenital amegakaryocytic thrombocytopenia, due to receive a stem cell transplant. The sample in question was PBMCs, obtained before TCRalphabeta/CD19-depleted stem cell transplant. As DNA, the CDR3 is TGCGCCAGCAGCTTGGTTCGGGACGAGCAGTACTTC. It translates to CASSLVRDEQYF.